This T cell receptor (beta chain) was documented in a study of blood T cell repertoires in COVID-19. Study as a whole: Sites across the United States, Italy and Spain contributed samples from acute and convalescent COVID-19. PBMCs, B-cell-depleted T cells, or T cells provided the cDNA or gDNA that made up the material.

The V gene's germline CDR1 is LNHDA and CDR2 SQIVND (reference sequence). The V gene lost 7 bases and the J gene lost 3 bases, with 22 bases spanning the gap. The CDR3 extends over 16 amino acids. Per the study methods: Amplification of reference gene primers provided the estimated nucleated cell counts. Clones were read by immunoSEQ multiplex PCR, and TCRdb kept only the in-frame ones, dropping some. V and J calls and clone size come straight from that table; D and trimming were deduced from the DNA. The table lists around 140,000 clones, over 70% of them singletons, with approximately 3.5% in the top ten.

This receptor was taken from an older man who had recovered from COVID-19. What was sequenced was peripheral blood. The chain employs TRBV19 and TRBJ2-7, with TRBD1 as a possible D gene (6 bases). CDR3 loop: CASTAKTAGTFYEQYF. As DNA, the CDR3 is TGTGCCAGTACCGCAAAAACCGCCGGGACATTCTACGAGCAGTACTTC.